These 13 T cell receptor beta chains were all obtained from the same sample, sequenced in a study of chemoradiotherapy in HPV16-positive cancers. TCRdb's table, derived via immunoSEQ multiplex PCR, lists solely in-frame clones and lacks some. The sample shows fewer than 3,500 clones, nearly 85% of them seen only once. The specimen was tumor tissue, collected from a patient who underwent chemoradiotherapy. These receptors originate from a human donor with HPV-associated anogenital cancer.

This rearrangement joins TRBV13 to TRBJ2-7, with D possibly TRBD2 on 6 matching bases. CDR3 length: 15 residues. The V gene's germline CDR1 is PRHDT and CDR2 FYEKMQ (reference sequence). V gave up 2 bases and J gave up 2 bases, with 13 bases separating them. CDR3 region: CASSLRGLSTYEQYF. The CDR3 DNA follows: TGTGCCAGCAGCTTAAGGGGACTCTCCACCTACGAGCAGTACTTC.

V is TRBV14 and J is TRBJ2-5, with D perhaps TRBD1 (6 bases). The CDR3 contains 12 residues. Germline CDR1 and CDR2: SGHDN and FVKESK. Trimming stripped 8 bases from V and 4 bases from J, with 11 bases between. DNA of the CDR3: TGTGCCAGCGGGGGCCTGGGAGAGACCCAGTACTTC. It specifies CASGGLGETQYF.

V and J are TRBV5-4 and TRBJ2-3; 9 bases agree with TRBD1. Germline CDR1 is SGHNT and CDR2 is YYREEE (reference sequence). The V gene end was trimmed by 0 bases and the J gene end by 6 bases; junction bases not matched to a gene: 5. The CDR3 runs to 15 residues. In DNA form, the CDR3 reads TGTGCCAGCAGCTTGGCCCTCGGACAGGGGGATACGCAGTATTTT. This encodes CASSLALGQGDTQYF.

On this clone: Other DNA sequences from this sample encode an identical CDR3 as well. V is TRBV30 and J is TRBJ2-2; D not certain. The CDR3 is made up of 11 amino acids. With 0 bases removed from V and 8 bases from J, the gap between germline ends came to 4 bases. Germline values: CDR1 GTSNPN, CDR2 SVGIG (reference sequence). The CDR3 region is CAWSVGGELFF. The CDR3, as DNA: TGTGCCTGGAGTGTGGGGGGGGAGCTGTTTTTT.

This clone was counted between two and nine times. This chain links TRBV15 with TRBJ2-5; the D gene could be TRBD1 or TRBD2 (5 bases each). There are 14 residues in the CDR3. Germline V lookup: CDR1 LNHNV, CDR2 YYDKDF (reference sequence). V lost 4 bases and J 5 bases, leaving 14 bases between the germline ends. The CDR3 sequence is CATSTRGGMETQYF. The DNA of the CDR3 is TGTGCCACCAGCACGAGGGGTGGAATGGAGACCCAGTACTTC.

This clone was counted a few times. CDR3 amino acids: CAWSVRLGGGETQYF. The CDR3, as DNA: TGTGCCTGGAGTGTACGTCTAGGGGGCGGTGAGACCCAGTACTTC. This chain links TRBV30 with TRBJ2-5, with TRBD1 matching over 7 bases. Germline CDR1 reads GTSNPN; CDR2 reads SVGIG (reference sequence). J was trimmed by 5 bases and V by 0 bases; bases with no gene match: 9. The CDR3 spans 15 residues.

The rearrangement uses TRBV29-1 and TRBJ2-1; 12 bases line up with TRBD2. The germline CDR1 and CDR2 sequences are SQVTM and ANQGSEA. The junction had 3 bases not matched to a gene; V was cut back by 3 bases and J by 9 bases. The CDR3 extends over 13 amino acids. This chain's CDR3 is CSVETSGSPEQFF. The DNA for the CDR3 is TGCAGCGTTGAGACTAGCGGGAGTCCTGAGCAGTTCTTC.

The rearrangement joins TRBV21-1 to TRBJ2-7; whether TRBD2, the table's D call, matches the DNA was not checked. TRBV21-1 is an annotated pseudogene. This CDR3 region has 16 residues. The CDR3 spells CASSKCGLAVRYEQYF. DNA for the CDR3: TGTGCCAGCAGCAAATGCGGCCTAGCGGTACGCTACGAGCAGTACTTC.

V gene TRBV6-5 combines with J gene TRBJ1-1; unclear D gene. V was cut by 6 bases and J by 3 bases, with 14 bases left in between. The CDR3 consists of 14 residues. Germline CDR1 and CDR2: MNHEY and SVGAGI. The CDR3 region is CASRFAALHTEAFF. CDR3 nucleotide sequence: TGTGCCAGCAGATTCGCCGCCCTACACACTGAAGCTTTCTTT.

With respect to this clone: The junction differs from germline at one of its ends, possibly a read error. J is TRBJ2-7 and V is TRBV7-7, with 8 bases matching TRBD2. The CDR3 is 15 residues long. The germline V gene has CDR1 SSHAT and CDR2 FNYEAQ (reference sequence). The chain's CDR3 is CASSLTSEGPYEQYF. CDR3 DNA sequence: TGTGCTAGCAGCTTGACTAGCGAGGGTCCCTACGAGCAGTACTTC.

The chain links TRBV13 to TRBJ2-2; D unclear. Germline V gene data show CDR1 as PRHDT and CDR2 as FYEKMQ (reference sequence). The CDR3 is 16 amino acids. V gave up 0 bases and J gave up 1 base, with 9 bases separating them. The CDR3 protein is CASSLGRWENTGELFF. Written as DNA, the CDR3 is TGTGCCAGCAGCTTAGGAAGGTGGGAGAACACCGGGGAGCTGTTTTTT.

This clone was counted a single time. The chain has TRBV7-3 and TRBJ1-1; D is possibly TRBD1 (5 bases). Germline V CDR1 and CDR2: SGHTA, FQGTGA. V was pared by 5 bases and J by 3 bases, with 13 bases between. The CDR3 loop spans 14 amino acids. CDR3 amino acids: CASSAQGSDTEAFF. CDR3 DNA sequence: TGTGCCAGCAGCGCCCAGGGTTCGGACACTGAAGCTTTCTTT.

CDR3 amino acids: CATSRDPGGNQPQHF. The CDR3 coding sequence is TGTGCCACCAGCAGAGATCCGGGGGGCAATCAGCCCCAGCATTTT. The genes are TRBV15 and TRBJ1-5; D may be TRBD1 (5 bases). The CDR3 loop spans 15 amino acids. Per germline, CDR1 LNHNV and CDR2 YYDKDF (reference sequence). Trimming stripped 0 bases from V and 2 bases from J, with 8 bases between. The whole variable domain, filled in from reference TRBV15 and TRBJ1-5, reads DAMVIQNPRYQVTQFGKPVTLSCSQTLNHNVMYWYQQKSSQAPKLLFHYYDKDFNNEADTPDNFQSRRPNTSFCFLDIRSPGLGDTAMYLCATSRDPGGNQPQHFGDGTRLSIL.